This T cell receptor beta chain was captured by sequencing in a study of blood T cell repertoires in COVID-19. The length of the CDR3 is 14 residues. Germline V lookup: CDR1 LGHDT, CDR2 YNNKEL (reference sequence). Trimming took 0 bases from V and 7 from J; bases not matched to a gene: 6. The method was immunoSEQ multiplex PCR; TCRdb's version includes in-frame clones alone and lacks a portion of them. This table has some 70,000 clones, around 80% appearing once. J is TRBJ2-7 and V is TRBV3-1 (or the pseudogene TRBV3-2); TRBD1 aligns across 7 bases. The clonotype originates from a human donor in a cohort sampled during active COVID-19. Input material: peripheral blood. The chain's CDR3 is CASSQDRGGREQYF. CDR3 in DNA: TGTGCCAGCAGCCAAGATAGAGGGGGCCGGGAGCAGTACTTC.